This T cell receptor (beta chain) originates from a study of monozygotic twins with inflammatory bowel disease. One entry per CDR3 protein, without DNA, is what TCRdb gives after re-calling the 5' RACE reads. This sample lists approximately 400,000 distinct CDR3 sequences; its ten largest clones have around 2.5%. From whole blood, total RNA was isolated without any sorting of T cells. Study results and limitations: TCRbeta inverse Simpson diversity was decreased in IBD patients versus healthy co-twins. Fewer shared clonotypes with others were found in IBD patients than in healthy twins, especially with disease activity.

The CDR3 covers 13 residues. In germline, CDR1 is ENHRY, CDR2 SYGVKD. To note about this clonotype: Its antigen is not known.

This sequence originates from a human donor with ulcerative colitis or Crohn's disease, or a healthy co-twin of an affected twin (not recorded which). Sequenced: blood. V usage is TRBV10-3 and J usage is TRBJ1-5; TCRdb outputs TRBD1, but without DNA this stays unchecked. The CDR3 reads CATGQGEFQPQHF.